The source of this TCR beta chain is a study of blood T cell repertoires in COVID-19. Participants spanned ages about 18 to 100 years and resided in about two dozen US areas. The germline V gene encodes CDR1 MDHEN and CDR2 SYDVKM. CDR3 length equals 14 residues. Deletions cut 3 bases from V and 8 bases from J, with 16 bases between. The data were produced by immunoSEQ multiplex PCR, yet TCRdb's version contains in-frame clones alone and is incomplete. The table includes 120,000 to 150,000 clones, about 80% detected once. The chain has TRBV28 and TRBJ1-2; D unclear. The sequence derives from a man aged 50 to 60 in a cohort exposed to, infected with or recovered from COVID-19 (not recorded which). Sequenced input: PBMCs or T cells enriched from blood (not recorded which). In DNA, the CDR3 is TGTGCCAGCAGTTTGTTTTCGCCTTCGGGAGGCTACACCTTC. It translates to CASSLFSPSGGYTF.